The 24 T cell receptor beta chains reported below all come from one sample, sequenced in a study of a mutant IDH1 vaccine in newly diagnosed glioma (dated by TCRdb to about 2021). No antigen is known for these receptors. This sample's time point label indicates: week 23, last vaccination. Each vaccine dose was 300 ug of a 20-mer mutant IDH1 peptide in Montanide, given subcutaneously with topical imiquimod. The method was the immunoSEQ multiplex PCR assay. Entries here come from immuneACCESS through TCRdb and include only in-frame sequences with V and J called. Some clones fail to appear in such tables; in the studies checked, an unresolved V gene covers under half of the shortfall, and the cause of the remainder is unknown. Within this sample are around 80,000 clones, with more than 80% of them counted one time only. Of the sample, over 0.6% falls within the top ten clones. The sequencing used PBMCs, collected from a glioma patient whose treatment included an IDH1 peptide vaccine. All receptors come from a woman in her fifties or sixties with glioma.

This rearrangement joins TRBV28 to TRBJ2-7, with D tentatively TRBD1 (6 bases). The V end was cut by 3 bases, the J end by 3 bases, with 15 bases between. The germline gives CDR1 MDHEN, CDR2 SYDVKM. This CDR3 spans 15 amino acids. The CDR3 DNA reads as TGTGCCAGCAGTTTTTCCCTAACAGGGAGCTACGAGCAGTACTTC. Residues: CASSFSLTGSYEQYF. The variable domain in full, with the rest retrieved from reference TRBV28 and TRBJ2-7, is DVKVTQSSRYLVKRTGEKVFLECVQDMDHENMFWYRQDPGLGLRLIYFSYDVKMKEKGDIPEGYSVSREKKERFSLILESASTNQTSMYLCASSFSLTGSYEQYFGPGTRLTVT.

This chain links TRBV6-1 with TRBJ2-3, with 7 bases aligning to TRBD1. The CDR3 totals 17 residues. Germline V gives CDR1 MNHNS, CDR2 SASEGT. The V gene end was trimmed by 4 bases and the J gene end by 3 bases; junction bases not matched to a gene: 13. CDR3 loop: CASSATPDREGTDTQYF. The CDR3 nucleotides read TGTGCCAGCAGTGCAACCCCAGACAGGGAAGGGACAGATACGCAGTATTTT.

This chain connects TRBV7-9 to TRBJ2-3; D is perhaps TRBD2 (6 bases). The CDR3 covers 18 residues. The V and J ends lost 5 bases and 2 bases respectively, with 23 bases between them. Germline V lookup: CDR1 SEHNR, CDR2 FQNEAQ (reference sequence). The CDR3 DNA reads as TGTGCCAGCAGCCCAAGAACGGGACTCGAATCTAACACAGATACGCAGTATTTT. Translation: CASSPRTGLESNTDTQYF.

The V gene is TRBV10-3, the J gene TRBJ2-7; D gene ambiguous. The CDR3 spans 14 residues. The V gene lost 0 bases and the J gene lost 2 bases, with 8 bases spanning the gap. CDR1 ENHRY and CDR2 SYGVKD come from the germline V gene. The CDR3 sequence is CAISESGRTYEQYF. In DNA, the CDR3 is TGTGCCATCAGTGAGTCGGGCAGGACCTACGAGCAGTACTTC.

The genes are TRBV19 and TRBJ1-5; the D gene is possibly TRBD1 (6 bases). CDR3 length: 14 residues. Trimming took 3 bases from V and 6 from J, leaving 12 bases between them. Looked up from germline, CDR1 is LNHDA and CDR2 is SQIVND (reference sequence). CDR3 sequence reads: CASSIRGIGQPQHF. The CDR3 DNA follows: TGTGCCAGTAGTATCAGGGGCATAGGTCAGCCCCAGCATTTT. The full variable domain, its missing parts supplied by reference TRBV19 and TRBJ1-5, is DGGITQSPKYLFRKEGQNVTLSCEQNLNHDAMYWYRQDPGQGLRLIYYSQIVNDFQKGDIAEGYSVSREKKESFPLTVTSAQKNPTAFYLCASSIRGIGQPQHFGDGTRLSIL.

The chain couples TRBV19 to TRBJ1-2; tentatively, D is TRBD1 (6 bases). V was cut by 5 bases and J by 6 bases, with 13 bases left in between. This CDR3 is 13 amino acids long. CDR1 and CDR2 from the germline V gene are LNHDA and SQIVND (reference sequence). This chain's CDR3 is CASSFGGQHGYTF. CDR3 coding DNA: TGTGCCAGTAGTTTTGGTGGACAGCATGGCTACACCTTC.

CDR3 DNA sequence: TGTGCCAGTTCCCGAGCCGGGACAGGGGATGAAAAACTGTTTTTT. Translating it yields CASSRAGTGDEKLFF. The chain employs TRBV5-5 and TRBJ1-4; 10 bases align to TRBD1. V lost 8 bases and J lost 6; bases outside the gene matches: 10. The CDR3 is 15 residues long. Germline lookup yields CDR1 SGHKS and CDR2 YYEKEE (reference sequence).

The chain joins TRBV7-9 to TRBJ2-5, with D unclear. CDR1 and CDR2 from the germline V gene are SEHNR and FQNEAQ (reference sequence). This CDR3 comprises 13 residues. Trimming left V 5 bases short and J 1 base short, with 8 bases between. CDR3 sequence (DNA): TGTGCCAGCAGCAGGCAGCCCCAAGAGACCCAGTACTTC. Translation gives CASSRQPQETQYF.

The gene calls are TRBV28 and TRBJ1-3; 8 bases are shared with TRBD1. The trim removed 7 bases at V and 8 bases at J, leaving 10 bases unmatched. CDR3 size: 14 residues. Germline V gene data show CDR1 as MDHEN and CDR2 as SYDVKM. In DNA form, the CDR3 reads TGTGCCAGCACGATCCCAGGGGGCAGGGACACCATATATTTT. It is translated as CASTIPGGRDTIYF.

J is TRBJ2-3 and V is TRBV7-9, with 9 bases lining up with TRBD1. This CDR3 is 15 amino acids long. Germline trimming cut 4 bases from V and 2 bases from J; bases unmatched to any gene: 4. From germline, CDR1 is SEHNR and CDR2 FQNEAQ (reference sequence). This CDR3 is CASSWGQGDTDTQYF. The CDR3 DNA is TGTGCCAGCAGCTGGGGACAGGGAGACACAGATACGCAGTATTTT.

The rearrangement joins TRBV4-2 to TRBJ1-5, with 10 bases that match TRBD1. Trimming at V came to 4 bases and at J to 1 base, leaving 4 bases not matched to a gene. CDR3 length: 16 amino acids. The V gene's germline CDR1 is LGHNA and CDR2 YNFKEQ. The CDR3 sequence: CASSRTGGFSNQPQHF. The CDR3 nucleotides read TGTGCCAGCAGCCGGACAGGGGGGTTCAGCAATCAGCCCCAGCATTTT.

The chain combines TRBV6-1 with TRBJ2-7; D might be TRBD1 or TRBD2, each matching 5 bases. The germline V and J ends were trimmed by 5 bases and 1 base, with 15 bases remaining between them. The CDR3 runs 15 residues. Looked up from germline, CDR1 is MNHNS and CDR2 is SASEGT. The DNA for the CDR3 is TGTGCCAGCAGTCATATGAGAGGGGTATCCTACGAGCAGTACTTC. Its protein is CASSHMRGVSYEQYF.

This chain links TRBV10-3 with TRBJ2-3; D uncertain. The V gene's germline CDR1 is ENHRY and CDR2 SYGVKD. V was pared by 6 bases and J by 4 bases, with 14 bases between. This CDR3 is built from 14 residues. CDR3 region: CAISDPRHPDTQYF. The CDR3 DNA reads TGTGCCATCAGCGACCCCCGACACCCAGATACGCAGTATTTT.

The rearrangement uses TRBV7-3 and TRBJ2-1; 10 nucleotides align to TRBD2. The CDR3 consists of 14 residues. CDR1 and CDR2 (germline): SGHTA, FQGTGA. J lost 10 bases, V lost 4 bases, and 7 bases had no gene match. The CDR3 is CASSSSGSSYEQFF. The CDR3, as DNA: TGTGCCAGCAGCTCTAGCGGGAGTTCATACGAGCAGTTCTTC. The whole variable domain, filled in from reference TRBV7-3 and TRBJ2-1, reads GAGVSQTPSNKVTEKGKYVELRCDPISGHTALYWYRQSLGQGPEFLIYFQGTGAADDSGLPNDRFFAVRPEGSVSTLKIQRTERGDSAVYLCASSSSGSSYEQFFGPGTRLTVL.

The J gene is TRBJ2-7, the V gene TRBV5-1; the D gene is possibly TRBD1 (6 bases). V lost 1 base, J lost 4 bases, and 9 bases lay in between. Germline V gene sequence: CDR1 SGHRS, CDR2 YFSETQ. This CDR3 spans 13 amino acids. CDR3 in amino acids: CASSLIQGYEQYF. Here the CDR3 DNA reads TGCGCCAGCAGCTTGATACAGGGTTACGAGCAGTACTTC.

The chain employs TRBV6-4 and TRBJ2-1; 7 bases agree with TRBD1. The CDR3 is made up of 14 amino acids. Germline V CDR1 and CDR2: MRHNA, SNTAGT. The V segment lost 3 bases and the J segment 3 bases; nucleotides outside the gene matches: 2. DNA for the CDR3: TGTGCCAGCAGTGAGGGGACAGACTACAATGAGCAGTTCTTC. Protein product: CASSEGTDYNEQFF.

This sequence joins TRBV19 and TRBJ2-1; the match to TRBD2 covers 10 bases. The CDR3 runs to 14 residues. V shed 8 bases and J 7 bases; nucleotides not matched to a gene: 8. In germline, CDR1 is LNHDA, CDR2 SQIVND (reference sequence). The CDR3 loop reads CASRPRGLANEQFF. CDR3 nucleotide sequence: TGTGCCAGTCGACCGAGGGGACTAGCGAATGAGCAGTTCTTC.

The chain is built from TRBV28 and TRBJ2-1, with 8 bases lining up with TRBD2. Germline V gene lookup returns CDR1 MDHEN and CDR2 SYDVKM. CDR3 length: 16 residues. V trimming: 1 base; J trimming: 10 bases; junction bases outside the gene matches: 12. This CDR3 reads CASSLSSGLLGGEQFF. The CDR3 nucleotides read TGTGCCAGCAGTTTATCTAGCGGGCTCTTGGGGGGGGAGCAGTTCTTC.

This chain joins TRBV7-9 and TRBJ2-1; 10 positions match TRBD2. Germline loops: CDR1 SEHNR, CDR2 FQNEAQ (reference sequence). CDR3 length: 19 amino acids. Unmatched junction bases numbered 10, after V lost 2 bases and J lost 0 bases. CDR3 loop: CASSLSGGQREGSYNEQFF. CDR3 coding DNA: TGTGCCAGCAGCTTAAGTGGTGGCCAGCGGGAGGGCTCCTACAATGAGCAGTTCTTC.

The chain joins TRBV19 to TRBJ1-1; a possible D gene is TRBD1 (6 bases). Trimming shortened V by 7 bases and J by 0 bases, and 12 bases separated the two germline ends. This CDR3 has 14 residues. CDR1 is LNHDA and CDR2 is SQIVND in the germline V gene (reference sequence). For the CDR3, the DNA is TGTGCCAGTAAGGCAGGGGCCTTGAACACTGAAGCTTTCTTT. This translates into CASKAGALNTEAFF. Full variable domain (outside the CDR3, taken from reference TRBV19 and TRBJ1-1): DGGITQSPKYLFRKEGQNVTLSCEQNLNHDAMYWYRQDPGQGLRLIYYSQIVNDFQKGDIAEGYSVSREKKESFPLTVTSAQKNPTAFYLCASKAGALNTEAFFGQGTRLTVV.

This chain links TRBV6-1 with TRBJ2-3, with TRBD2 matching over 10 bases. CDR1 MNHNS and CDR2 SASEGT come from the germline V gene. The CDR3 is 13 amino acids. Trimming at V came to 8 bases and at J to 5 bases, leaving 4 bases not matched to a gene. The CDR3 reads CASLAGVGDTQYF. The CDR3 DNA reads TGTGCCAGCCTAGCGGGAGTTGGAGATACGCAGTATTTT.

The chain is built from TRBV30 and TRBJ2-1; D perhaps matches TRBD1 (6 bases). Trimming pared 8 bases from V and 5 bases from J, leaving 10 bases between. The CDR3 has 11 amino acids. Germline-derived CDR1 and CDR2 are GTSNPN and SVGIG (reference sequence). The CDR3 reads CAGGRDNEQFF. The CDR3 nucleotides read TGTGCCGGGGGCCGGGACAATGAGCAGTTCTTC. The full variable domain, in which reference TRBV30 and TRBJ2-1 provide the parts outside the CDR3, is SQTIHQWPATLVQPVGSPLSLECTVEGTSNPNLYWYRQAAGRGLQLLFYSVGIGQISSEVPQNLSASRPQDRQFILSSKKLLLSDSGFYLCAGGRDNEQFFGPGTRLTVL.

This rearrangement joins TRBV4-2 to TRBJ1-2; 9 bases fit TRBD1. Trimming took 1 base from V and 4 from J; bases not matched to a gene: 4. Germline lookup yields CDR1 LGHNA and CDR2 YNFKEQ. The CDR3 is 15 residues long. The DNA for the CDR3 is TGTGCCAGCAGCCAAGGGGACAGGGCCCCCTATGGCTACACCTTC. Protein product: CASSQGDRAPYGYTF.

The chain joins TRBV6-6 to TRBJ2-1; 16 bases fit TRBD2. Germline assignment: CDR1 MNHNY and CDR2 SVGAGI (reference sequence). The trim removed 6 bases at V and 7 bases at J, leaving 6 bases unmatched. This CDR3 is 16 amino acids long. This chain's CDR3 is CASSPGTSGRGNEQFF. DNA for the CDR3: TGTGCCAGCAGCCCAGGGACTAGCGGGAGGGGAAATGAGCAGTTCTTC.